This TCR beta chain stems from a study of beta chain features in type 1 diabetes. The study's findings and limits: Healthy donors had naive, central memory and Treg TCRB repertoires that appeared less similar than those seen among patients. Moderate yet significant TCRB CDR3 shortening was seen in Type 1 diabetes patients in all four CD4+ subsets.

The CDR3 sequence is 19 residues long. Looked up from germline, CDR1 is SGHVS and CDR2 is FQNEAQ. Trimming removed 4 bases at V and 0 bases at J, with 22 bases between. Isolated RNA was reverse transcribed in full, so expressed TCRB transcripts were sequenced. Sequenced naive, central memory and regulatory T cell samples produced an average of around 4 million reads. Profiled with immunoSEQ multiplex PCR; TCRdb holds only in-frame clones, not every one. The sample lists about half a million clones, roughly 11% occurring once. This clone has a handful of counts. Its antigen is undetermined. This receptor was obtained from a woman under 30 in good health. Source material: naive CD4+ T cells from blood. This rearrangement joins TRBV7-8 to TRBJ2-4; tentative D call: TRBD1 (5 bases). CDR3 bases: TGTGCCAGCAGCTCAGGGCGAATAGGGTCGGTACTAGCCAAAAACATTCAGTACTTC. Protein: CASSSGRIGSVLAKNIQYF.